This TCR beta chain appears in the sequencing data of a study of human T cells and chemical hapten exposure. The germline gives CDR1 SGHTA, CDR2 FQGNSA. This CDR3 contains 17 residues. Trimming removed 5 bases from V and 3 bases from J, with 23 bases in between. Time point here: pre-sensitization, week 0. Treatment here: therapeutic diphenylcyclopropenone sensitization with weekly scalp DPC. This clonotype was counted many times. Each CDR3 protein gets one entry after TCRdb re-called the RACE reads with MiXCR. This sample has 85,000 to 130,000 distinct CDR3 sequences, with 12% found just once. This specimen consisted of whole blood, obtained in connection with sensitization to the hapten diphenylcyclopropenone (DPC). The V call is TRBV7-2, the J call TRBJ2-7; a weak D match, TRBD2 (5 bases). This receptor was obtained from a woman aged 50 to 60 with alopecia areata. Some clones in this sample may be carry-over from other donors' samples. The CDR3 reads CASSQYGLLPWNYEQYF. CDR3 bases: TGTGCCAGCAGCCAATATGGACTCCTCCCTTGGAACTACGAGCAGTACTTC.